This TCR beta chain was sequenced for a study of early stage breast cancer tumors. Overall study: Eight or nine ER+/PR+/HER2- tumors were invasive ductal; a few were invasive lobular. Around 10-fold was the mean read coverage per sample.

This CDR3 contains 14 residues. From germline, CDR1 is SGHRS and CDR2 YFSETQ. V lost 3 bases and J lost 5; bases outside the gene matches: 4. Libraries were prepared by immunoSEQ multiplex PCR; TCRdb keeps only in-frame clonotypes and omits some of them. Of about 72,000 clones listed, around four fifths were seen once; the top ten hold about 3.6%. The sequencing input was blood. This TCR was recovered from a person aged 55 to 70 with breast cancer. V gene TRBV5-1 combines with J gene TRBJ1-5; 8 bases are a match to TRBD1. The CDR3 DNA reads as TGCGCCAGCAGCTCGGGACAGGCAGATCAGCCCCAGCATTTT. As protein: CASSSGQADQPQHF.